This T cell receptor beta chain emerged from a study of molecular identifiers for immune sequencing clone quantification. This CDR3 region has 14 residues. The germline V gene encodes CDR1 SEHNR and CDR2 FQNEAQ (reference sequence). V gave up 2 bases and J gave up 3 bases; unmatched junction bases: 4. Listed TCR primers and previously described methods were used for bulk TCR libraries. Each CDR3 protein is one row after TCRdb ran MiXCR on the PCR reads. The table has about 320,000 distinct CDR3 sequences, roughly a quarter seen once. A word on this clonotype: Its antigen is currently unknown.

Regarding the study as a whole: Over 99% of effector molecules, yet under 1% of naive-cell molecules, were held by clones above 20 RNA copies.

Specimen: naive CD8+ T cells from blood, with Jurkat cell RNA spiked in. Subset described: FACS-sorted CD8+CD4-CCR7+CD45RA+ naive T cells. The V call is TRBV7-9, the J call TRBJ2-7; 7 positions agree with TRBD1. The TCR was taken from a human donor in good health. Some libraries in this study had Jurkat cell RNA spiked in. CDR3 in amino acids: CASSLPGQVYEQYF. CDR3 sequence (DNA): TGTGCCAGCAGCTTACCCGGACAGGTCTACGAGCAGTACTTC. Based on the CDR3 plus reference TRBV7-9 and TRBJ2-7, the full variable domain is DTGVSQNPRHKITKRGQNVTFRCDPISEHNRLYWYRQTLGQGPEFLTYFQNEAQLEKSRLLSDRFSAERPKGSFSTLEIQRTEQGDSAMYLCASSLPGQVYEQYFGPGTRLTVT.